This T cell receptor beta chain emerged from a study of Ad26.COV2.S vaccination and SARS-CoV-2 variants. Looking at the study overall: By the intramuscular route, Ad26.COV2.S was given once, or twice 56 days apart. General study results and limits: Across vaccine and placebo recipients, the breadth of non-spike TCRs was similar.

Treatment described: over 15 received Ad26.COV2.S at low or high dose, single or two shots; several received placebo; per-sample allocation not given. Sampling took place 63 days after the first vaccine or placebo injection. Donor was an adult aged 18-55 years in Boston. In the vaccine, an Ad26 vector expressed the SARS-CoV-2 spike of the Wuhan strain. Looked up from germline, CDR1 is KGHDR and CDR2 is SFDVKD. The CDR3 is made up of 13 amino acids. Trimming cost V 6 bases and J 4 bases, with 8 bases left between them. Notes on this clone: What it binds is not known.

Clones were sequenced by immunoSEQ multiplex PCR, and TCRdb holds only the in-frame ones, with some missing. The sample holds a few hundred thousand clones; approximately 90% are singletons and the top ten take about 4%. The receptor's source is a person between 18 and 59 years old who received the Ad26.COV2.S COVID-19 vaccine or a placebo. The chain employs TRBV24-1 and TRBJ2-2; possibly TRBD1 for D (5 bases). The sample consisted of peripheral blood, taken in a trial of Ad26.COV2.S vaccine versus placebo. The CDR3 loop reads CATSNRITGELFF. CDR3 sequence (DNA): TGTGCCACCAGTAACAGGATCACCGGGGAGCTGTTTTTT.